This TCR beta chain was captured in a study of blood T cell repertoires in COVID-19. Study-level information: Some COVID-19 samples were acute and others convalescent; all came from the United States, Italy and Spain. The cDNA or gDNA used as material had been derived from T cells, B-cell-depleted T cells, or PBMCs.

The CDR3 is 11 residues long. Trimming took 1 base from V and 12 from J, leaving 9 bases between them. The germline CDR1 and CDR2 sequences are SGHNT and YENEEA. In the source study's methods: The authors estimated nucleated cell counts from reference gene primer amplification. Assay used: immunoSEQ multiplex PCR; TCRdb lists only in-frame clones, some missing. The DNA was the basis for D and trimming; V, J and clone size are from that table. The top ten clones hold 3.5% to 5% of a sample with just over 95,000 clones, about 81% of them seen once. Sequenced sample: peripheral blood. The TCR comes from a man aged 60 to 75 with acute or convalescent COVID-19. The chain carries TRBV11-3 and TRBJ1-1, with D tentatively TRBD1 (5 bases). CDR3 bases: TGTGCCAGCAGCTTAGGCGCAGGGTCTTTCTTT. This translates into CASSLGAGSFF.